Each of the 27 T cell receptor beta chains below was sequenced from the same sample in a study of cytomegalovirus exposure and HLA in healthy donors. PCR used 60 Vbeta primers and 13 Jbeta primers. The assay was immunoSEQ multiplex PCR, and TCRdb's table has in-frame clones only and misses some. The data hold around 100,000 clones, with approximately 79% observed a single time. Sequencing input: PBMCs. These receptors all stem from a man between 45 and 60 years old in good health and CMV-seropositive.

This clone was seen once. This chain links TRBV11-3 with TRBJ2-7; a possible D gene is TRBD1 (6 bases). The CDR3 contains 13 residues. The germline V gene encodes CDR1 SGHNT and CDR2 YENEEA. Trimming left V 1 base short and J 6 bases short, with 10 bases between. Written as DNA, the CDR3 is TGTGCCAGCAGCTTAGTACAGGGTAGCGAGCAGTACTTC. It is translated as CASSLVQGSEQYF.

The chain recombines TRBV15 with TRBJ1-1; no clear D. Germline V lookup: CDR1 LNHNV, CDR2 YYDKDF (reference sequence). Trimming took 1 base from V and 3 from J, leaving 6 bases between them. There are 13 residues in the CDR3. The CDR3 here is CATSRGLDTEAFF. The CDR3 nucleotides read TGTGCCACCAGCAGAGGGCTAGACACTGAAGCTTTCTTT.

Only a few counts were recorded for this clone. V usage is TRBV27 and J usage is TRBJ2-5, with D perhaps matching TRBD1 (6 bases). Between the trimmed V and J ends, which lost 3 bases and 2 bases, there was a span of 22 bases. Germline CDR1 MNHEY, CDR2 SMNVEV (reference sequence). The CDR3 spans 18 residues. This CDR3 is CASSFWQGSEEKQETQYF. For the CDR3, the DNA is TGTGCCAGCAGTTTCTGGCAGGGGTCTGAGGAAAAGCAAGAGACCCAGTACTTC.

The J gene is TRBJ2-3, the V gene TRBV30; D is perhaps TRBD2 (7 bases). The CDR3 has 15 residues. V lost 2 bases and J lost 2, with 14 bases in between. Germline CDR1 GTSNPN, CDR2 SVGIG (reference sequence). The CDR3 nucleotides are TGTGCCTGGAGTAAAGGGGGGGGCCCCACAGATACGCAGTATTTT. It is translated as CAWSKGGGPTDTQYF.

The J gene is TRBJ2-1, the V gene TRBV27, with D maybe TRBD2 (6 bases). The CDR3 sequence is 19 residues long. In germline, CDR1 is MNHEY, CDR2 SMNVEV (reference sequence). V was cut by 5 bases and J by 0 bases, with 23 bases left in between. The CDR3 nucleotides are TGTGCCAGCAGTCCCCGGAAGGGCTTAGCGGATAGCTCCTACAATGAGCAGTTCTTC. Translation gives CASSPRKGLADSSYNEQFF.

CDR3 sequence: CASSLRPTSGRAGSYEQYF. The CDR3, as DNA: TGTGCCAGCAGCTTAAGACCCACTAGCGGGAGGGCCGGGTCCTACGAGCAGTACTTC. This chain joins TRBV7-2 and TRBJ2-7; TRBD2 agrees at 13 bases. The CDR3 has 19 residues. CDR1 is SGHTA, CDR2 FQGNSA, per germline. V was pared by 2 bases and J by 1 base, with 11 bases of the junction left unmatched. The variable domain in full, with the rest retrieved from reference TRBV7-2 and TRBJ2-7, is GAGVSQSPSNKVTEKGKDVELRCDPISGHTALYWYRQSLGQGLEFLIYFQGNSAPDKSGLPSDRFSAERTGGSVSTLTIQRTQQEDSAVYLCASSLRPTSGRAGSYEQYFGPGTRLTVT.

The chain is built from TRBV4-3 and TRBJ1-4, with TRBD1 matching 8 bases. The trim removed 4 bases at V and 8 bases at J, leaving 12 bases unmatched. The germline V gene encodes CDR1 LGHNA and CDR2 YSLEER. There are 16 residues in the CDR3. The CDR3 DNA is TGCGCCAGCAGCCGACAAGGACAGGGAGGATGGGAAAAACTGTTTTTT. Its protein is CASSRQGQGGWEKLFF.

The V gene is TRBV5-1, the J gene TRBJ2-3, with 9 bases lining up with TRBD1. Germline V gene data show CDR1 as SGHRS and CDR2 as YFSETQ. Losses at the gene ends were 4 bases for V and 6 bases for J; bases not matched to a gene: 6. The CDR3 loop spans 14 amino acids. The CDR3 DNA reads TGCGCCAGCAGCCGGGACAGGGTGGGGGATACGCAGTATTTT. Its protein product is CASSRDRVGDTQYF.

This sequence joins TRBV18 and TRBJ2-5; 9 bases are shared with TRBD2. After removal of 3 bases from V and 1 base from J, the junction contained 6 bases not matched to a gene. The CDR3 spans 16 residues. The V gene's germline CDR1 is KGHSH and CDR2 LQKENI. CDR3 protein: CASSPETSGFQETQYF. The CDR3 DNA sequence: TGTGCCAGCTCACCCGAGACTAGCGGCTTCCAAGAGACCCAGTACTTC.

The chain has TRBV29-1 and TRBJ2-7; D possibly corresponds to TRBD1 (8 bases). CDR1 and CDR2 from the germline V gene are SQVTM and ANQGSEA. Trimming removed 6 bases from V and 0 bases from J, with 15 bases in between. The CDR3 length is 14 residues. The CDR3 DNA is TGCAGCGTCGGGGGGACAGGAGTCTCCTACGAGCAGTACTTC. Translating it yields CSVGGTGVSYEQYF.

This clone has more than one count but fewer than ten. The V and J genes are TRBV5-1 and TRBJ2-5; D not resolved. Germline V lookup: CDR1 SGHRS, CDR2 YFSETQ. CDR3 length equals 14 residues. Trimming cost V 9 bases and J 2 bases, with 17 bases left between them. CDR3 protein: CATSFGTTQETQYF. The CDR3 coding sequence is TGCGCCACCTCCTTTGGTACCACTCAAGAGACCCAGTACTTC.

This CDR3 is CASSESTEYQETQYF. The CDR3, as DNA: TGCGCCAGCAGTGAGTCGACGGAGTACCAAGAGACCCAGTACTTC. This sequence joins TRBV10-1 and TRBJ2-5; D gene ambiguous. CDR3 length: 15 residues. V gave up 0 bases and J gave up 0 bases, with 8 bases separating them. Germline CDR1 WNHNN, CDR2 SYGVQD (reference sequence).

The rearrangement uses TRBV27 and TRBJ2-1; 14 bases fit TRBD2. Germline V gene lookup returns CDR1 MNHEY and CDR2 SMNVEV (reference sequence). This CDR3 has 18 amino acids. The ends lost 3 bases at V and 1 base at J; junction bases unmatched: 5. The CDR3 here is CASSFTRTSGRSYNEQFF. The DNA for the CDR3 is TGTGCCAGCAGTTTCACCCGGACTAGCGGGAGGTCCTACAATGAGCAGTTCTTC.

There are a few counts of this clone. One junction end does not reproduce the germline sequence, and a read error may be involved. This chain joins TRBV7-9 and TRBJ2-5; 13 positions agree with TRBD2. Judging by the DNA end, TRBJ2-7 fits better; the J call may be wrong. Germline CDR1 reads SEHNR; CDR2 reads FQNEAQ (reference sequence). The CDR3 is made up of 15 amino acids. This CDR3 reads CSSSSTLAGGHEQYF. The CDR3 DNA is TGTTCCAGCAGCTCCACACTAGCGGGAGGGCACGAGCAGTACTTC.

Only a few counts were recorded for this clone. The chain combines TRBV4-1 with TRBJ2-3, with D possibly being TRBD2 (6 bases). Deletions cut 4 bases from V and 5 bases from J, with 22 bases between. CDR3 length: 17 residues. Germline CDR1 is MGHRA and CDR2 is YSYEKL. The CDR3 DNA sequence: TGCGCCAGCAGCCCTCTGGGTGTGGGAGGCGGGAAAGATACGCAGTATTTT. Translation gives CASSPLGVGGGKDTQYF.

This rearrangement joins TRBV27 to TRBJ2-7; 11 bases are a match to TRBD1. Germline V CDR1 and CDR2: MNHEY, SMNVEV (reference sequence). This CDR3 has 15 amino acids. Trimming cost V 5 bases and J 4 bases; bases outside gene matches: 7. CDR3 in amino acids: CASSPKGTGGYEQYF. CDR3 nucleotide sequence: TGTGCCAGCAGTCCCAAAGGGACAGGGGGGTACGAGCAGTACTTC.

The V and J genes are TRBV14 and TRBJ1-2; tentative D call: TRBD1 (5 bases). The V gene lost 0 bases and the J gene lost 0 bases, with 5 bases spanning the gap. CDR3 length: 14 residues. From germline, CDR1 is SGHDN and CDR2 FVKESK. The CDR3 region is CASSQDRANYGYTF. The CDR3 DNA sequence: TGTGCCAGCAGCCAAGACAGGGCTAACTATGGCTACACCTTC.

This clone was recorded once. The chain couples TRBV29-1 to TRBJ2-2; 9 bases map to TRBD1. The germline V gene has CDR1 SQVTM and CDR2 ANQGSEA. There are 17 residues in the CDR3. J gave up 2 bases and V 6 bases, and 13 bases lay outside the gene matches. The DNA of the CDR3 is TGCAGCGTCTACCCAGGGGACAGGGCCATTAACACCGGGGAGCTGTTTTTT. Protein: CSVYPGDRAINTGELFF.

The rearrangement links TRBV28 to TRBJ1-2, with TRBD1 identical over 7 bases. Looked up from germline, CDR1 is MDHEN and CDR2 is SYDVKM. The CDR3 extends over 13 amino acids. J gave up 8 bases and V 6 bases, and 9 bases lay outside the gene matches. This CDR3 is CASSPQGDGGYTF. In DNA form, the CDR3 reads TGTGCCAGCAGCCCCCAGGGGGATGGAGGCTACACCTTC.

The CDR3 nucleotides are TGTGCCAGCAGCCCATGGACTAGCGATGGTTCCGGGGAGCTGTTTTTT. Encoded protein: CASSPWTSDGSGELFF. V usage is TRBV7-9 and J usage is TRBJ2-2, with TRBD2 matching 9 bases. J gave up 6 bases and V 5 bases, and 10 bases lay outside the gene matches. The germline V gene encodes CDR1 SEHNR and CDR2 FQNEAQ (reference sequence). The CDR3 has 16 amino acids.

The CDR3 loop reads CASSPGPAGNTIYF. In DNA form, the CDR3 reads TGTGCCAGCAGCCCCGGTCCGGCTGGAAACACCATATATTTT. The chain combines TRBV7-8 with TRBJ1-3; D remains ambiguous. V was trimmed by 5 bases and J by 2 bases, leaving 10 bases between them. From germline, CDR1 is SGHVS and CDR2 FQNEAQ. The CDR3 extends over 14 amino acids.

This clone came up once. The chain combines TRBV29-1 with TRBJ2-1; possibly TRBD1 for D (6 bases). CDR1 SQVTM and CDR2 ANQGSEA come from the germline V gene. The CDR3 runs 20 residues. V gave up 0 bases and J gave up 0 bases, with 24 bases separating them. The CDR3 sequence: CSVEDPNPPGTGSSYNEQFF. The CDR3 DNA reads TGCAGCGTTGAAGATCCTAACCCCCCCGGAACAGGGAGCTCCTACAATGAGCAGTTCTTC.

This rearrangement joins TRBV7-3 to TRBJ2-1; 10 bases agree with TRBD2. CDR3 length: 15 amino acids. Germline loops: CDR1 SGHTA, CDR2 FQGTGA. V lost 0 bases to trimming and J lost 9 bases; unmatched junction nucleotides: 5. DNA of the CDR3: TGTGCCAGCAGCTTAACGGGTAGGACTAGCGGTGAGCAGTTCTTC. This codes for CASSLTGRTSGEQFF.

This clone was detected only once. The chain uses TRBV5-4 and TRBJ1-6; TRBD1 matches 8 bases. Germline trimming cut 4 bases from V and 5 bases from J; bases unmatched to any gene: 5. CDR3 size: 15 residues. The V gene's germline CDR1 is SGHNT and CDR2 YYREEE (reference sequence). CDR3 amino acids: CASSGDRGNNSPLHF. In DNA form, the CDR3 reads TGTGCCAGCAGCGGAGACAGGGGTAATAATTCACCCCTCCACTTT.

The V and J genes are TRBV19 and TRBJ2-1; D might be TRBD2 (5 bases). Germline V lookup: CDR1 LNHDA, CDR2 SQIVND (reference sequence). V lost 0 bases and J lost 0, with 15 bases in between. This CDR3 region has 18 residues. The CDR3 reads CASSIDGVRESSYNEQFF. CDR3 nucleotides: TGTGCCAGTAGTATAGATGGAGTCCGGGAAAGCTCCTACAATGAGCAGTTCTTC.

The chain joins TRBV4-3 to TRBJ2-6; 14 bases agree with TRBD2. V shed 1 base, J shed 0 bases, and the junction held 2 bases outside the gene matches. This CDR3 is 19 amino acids long. In germline, CDR1 is LGHNA, CDR2 YSLEER. In nucleotides, the CDR3 is TGCGCCAGCAGCCAAGCGGGACTAGCGGGAGACTCTGGGGCCAACGTCCTGACTTTC. Its translation is CASSQAGLAGDSGANVLTF.

J is TRBJ2-3 and V is TRBV7-8, with D tentatively TRBD1 (5 bases). The length of the CDR3 is 16 residues. Germline-derived CDR1 and CDR2 are SGHVS and FQNEAQ. Trimming removed 1 base from V and 2 bases from J, with 13 bases in between. The CDR3 spells CASSLDDTGYTDTQYF. DNA of the CDR3: TGTGCCAGCAGCTTAGACGATACAGGTTACACAGATACGCAGTATTTT.